The entry below describes one T cell receptor beta chain. This clone appeared a few times. Its antigen is not yet known. No base-level quality is on record; no much larger clone is a single base apart. A second Seattle source provided samples from volunteer blood donors who had recovered from COVID-19. Collaborating institutions collected whole blood in K2EDTA tubes following their own protocols. For TCRbeta analysis, collaborators shipped samples as frozen whole blood, isolated PBMCs, or DNA extracted from either of those sample types. The record originates from a study of blood T cell repertoires in COVID-19 (dated by TCRdb to 2018 to 2021). Study-wide context: The collaborator samples originated in the United States, Italy and Spain and spanned the acute and convalescent phases of COVID-19. A freely available public database, intended as a resource for researchers studying the immune response to SARS-CoV-2, is where the repertoires were released. Where HLA class I and class II types were available, the types were taken from metadata supplied by the sample provider, not from assay-based typing. The material from the prospective study consisted of cDNA or gDNA derived from T cells, B-cell-depleted T cells, or PBMCs. Nearly every sample came with metadata listing a de-identified subject ID, COVID-19 status, age in years and sex. Samples came from the ongoing ImmuneRACE study (first 160 participants) plus 1,254 subjects from 6 global collaborators. Deeply sampled blood TCRbeta repertoires from subjects exposed to, actively infected with, or recovered from COVID-19 were included in the dataset.

The paper's findings and limits, for the study overall: The quantity of clinical and demographic metadata differed by source and by participant and was supplied without curation.

TCRbeta CDR3 regions were amplified from genomic DNA by means of the immunoSEQ Assay, a bias-controlled multiplex PCR. Per the authors' processing: The number of nucleated cells in each sample was estimated by amplification of reference gene primers within the assay. Sequence reads were collapsed and filtered to measure the absolute abundance of every unique TCRbeta CDR3 rearrangement. For each sample, productive Simpson clonality was calculated as the square root of Simpson's diversity index across productive rearrangements. As stored in TCRdb, this immuneACCESS dataset retains in-frame rearrangements with V and J assigned. A fraction of the clones does not appear; measured against another copy, unresolved V genes explain less than half of the discrepancy, and the remainder lacks a known reason. That table gives V, J and clone size, and the DNA gave D and trimming. Counted in this sample were 280,000 or so clones; around 86% of them appeared once. The ten largest clonotypes hold over 2% of the sample.

The germline V end is reduced by 0 bases and the J end by 4 bases; junction bases left unmatched: 3. The CDR3 numbers 15 residues from cysteine through phenylalanine. CDR3 DNA is the only sequence kept; it has 45 bases, read in frame from the first base. Reading the germline V gene gives CDR1 MGHRA and CDR2 YSYEKL. What was sequenced was peripheral blood. The rearrangement combines TRBV4-1 with TRBJ1-2, and 9 junction bases match TRBD1. This clonotype was obtained from a woman aged 25 to 45 who had recovered from COVID-19. The CDR3 has the sequence CASSQDKTGGYGYTF. The DNA sequence follows: TGCGCCAGCAGCCAAGATAAGACAGGGGGCTATGGCTACACCTTC.